This T cell receptor (beta chain) was identified in a study of cytomegalovirus exposure and HLA in healthy donors. General study results and limits: CMV antigen specificity of three CMV-associated chains was confirmed in vitro. Being productive about 90% or about 30% of the time was typical of most TCR beta V segments in an earlier analysis. Reported performance of the classifier showed diagnosis of cytomegalovirus status with high specificity and sensitivity.

In the PCR, 60 Vbeta and 13 Jbeta primers were used. Assay used: immunoSEQ multiplex PCR; TCRdb lists only in-frame clones, some missing. The sample is made up of approximately 200,000 clones, and the top ten hold less than 0.85% of it. Donors sampled were nominally healthy, though unrecorded immune exposures were likely. Note on this clone: Its cognate antigen is unknown.

Deletions cut 0 bases from V and 5 bases from J, with 10 bases between. Germline V gene sequence: CDR1 SGHVS, CDR2 FNYEAQ. The CDR3 has 14 amino acids. This TCR was sampled from a boy younger than 18 in good health and CMV-seronegative. The specimen sequenced was PBMCs. The chain combines TRBV7-6 with TRBJ2-5; no definite D call. The CDR3 region has the DNA TGTGCCAGCAGCTTAGCGGGCAGGTGGGAGACCCAGTACTTC. Residues: CASSLAGRWETQYF. Together with reference TRBV7-6 and TRBJ2-5, the CDR3 gives the full variable domain: GAGVSQSPRYKVTKRGQDVALRCDPISGHVSLYWYRQALGQGPEFLTYFNYEAQQDKSGLPNDRFSAERPEGSISTLTIQRTEQRDSAMYRCASSLAGRWETQYFGPGTRLLVL.